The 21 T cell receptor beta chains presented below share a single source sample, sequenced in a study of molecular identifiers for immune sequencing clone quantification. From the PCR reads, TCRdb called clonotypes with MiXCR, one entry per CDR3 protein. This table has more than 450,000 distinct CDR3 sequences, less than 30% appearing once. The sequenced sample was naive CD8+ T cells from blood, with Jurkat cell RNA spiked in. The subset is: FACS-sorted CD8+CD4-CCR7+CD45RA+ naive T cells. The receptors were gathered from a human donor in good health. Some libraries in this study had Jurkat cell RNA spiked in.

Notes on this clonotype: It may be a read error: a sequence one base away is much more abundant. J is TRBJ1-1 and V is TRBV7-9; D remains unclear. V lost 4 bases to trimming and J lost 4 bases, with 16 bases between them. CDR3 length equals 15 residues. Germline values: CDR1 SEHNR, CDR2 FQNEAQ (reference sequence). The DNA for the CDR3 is TGTGCCAGCAGCTCAGTGACGGGATGGAGCACTGAAGCTTTCTTT. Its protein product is CASSSVTGWSTEAFF.

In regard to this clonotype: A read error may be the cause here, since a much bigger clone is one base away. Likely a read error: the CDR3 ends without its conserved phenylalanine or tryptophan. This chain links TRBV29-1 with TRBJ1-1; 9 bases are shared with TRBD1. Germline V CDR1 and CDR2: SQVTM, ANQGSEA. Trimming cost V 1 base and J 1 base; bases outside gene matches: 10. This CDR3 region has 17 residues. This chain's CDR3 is CSVEARGGQGRNTEAFL. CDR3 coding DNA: TGCAGCGTTGAAGCCAGAGGGGGACAGGGTAGGAACACTGAAGCTTTCCTT.

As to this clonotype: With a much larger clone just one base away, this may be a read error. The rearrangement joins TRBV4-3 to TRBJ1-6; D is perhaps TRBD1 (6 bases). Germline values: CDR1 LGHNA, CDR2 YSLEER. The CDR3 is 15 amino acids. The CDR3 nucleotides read TGCGCCAGCAGCCCTGTGTCCGGGGGCGCTTCACCCTTCCACTTT. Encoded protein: CASSPVSGGASPFHF.

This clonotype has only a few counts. This chain's CDR3 is CASSLIAGGPFNEQFF. In DNA, the CDR3 is TGTGCCAGCAGCTTAATAGCGGGAGGGCCTTTCAATGAGCAGTTCTTC. The chain uses TRBV7-2 and TRBJ2-1; 11 bases map to TRBD2. Trimming removed 2 bases from V and 6 bases from J; junction bases left unmatched: 6. The CDR3 runs 16 residues. The germline CDR1 and CDR2 sequences are SGHTA and FQGNSA.

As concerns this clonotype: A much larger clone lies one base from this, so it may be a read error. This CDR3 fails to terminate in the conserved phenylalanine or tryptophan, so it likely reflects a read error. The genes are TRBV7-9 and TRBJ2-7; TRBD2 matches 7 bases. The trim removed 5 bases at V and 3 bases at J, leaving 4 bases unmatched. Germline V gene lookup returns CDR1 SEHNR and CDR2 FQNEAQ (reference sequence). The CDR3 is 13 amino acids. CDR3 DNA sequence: TGTGCCAGCAGCGGGGGACTACACTACGAGCAGTACCTC. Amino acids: CASSGGLHYEQYL.

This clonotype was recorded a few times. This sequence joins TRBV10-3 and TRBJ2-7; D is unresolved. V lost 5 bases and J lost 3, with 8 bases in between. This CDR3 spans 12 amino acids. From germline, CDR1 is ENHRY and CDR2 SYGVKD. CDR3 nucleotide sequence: TGTGCCATCAGTCTAGTCGGCTACGAGCAGTACTTC. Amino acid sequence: CAISLVGYEQYF.

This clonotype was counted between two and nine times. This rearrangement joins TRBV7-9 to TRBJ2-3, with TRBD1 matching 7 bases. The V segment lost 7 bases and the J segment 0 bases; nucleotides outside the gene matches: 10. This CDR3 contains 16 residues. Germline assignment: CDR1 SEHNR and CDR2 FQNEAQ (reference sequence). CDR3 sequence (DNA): TGTGCCAGCACTAGGACAGGATTGGAAAGCACAGATACGCAGTATTTT. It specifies CASTRTGLESTDTQYF.

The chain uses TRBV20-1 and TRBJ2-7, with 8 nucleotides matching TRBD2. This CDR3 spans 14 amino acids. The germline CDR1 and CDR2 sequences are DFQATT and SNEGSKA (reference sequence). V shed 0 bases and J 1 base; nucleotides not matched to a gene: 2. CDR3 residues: CSARDGRESYEQYF. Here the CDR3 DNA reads TGCAGTGCTAGAGACGGGAGGGAATCCTACGAGCAGTACTTC.

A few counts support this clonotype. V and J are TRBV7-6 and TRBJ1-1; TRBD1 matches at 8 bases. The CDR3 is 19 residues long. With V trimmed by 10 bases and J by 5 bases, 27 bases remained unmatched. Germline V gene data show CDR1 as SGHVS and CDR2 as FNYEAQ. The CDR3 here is CATSRYSSSETGEGTEAFF. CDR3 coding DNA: TGTGCCACCTCGCGTTATTCCTCAAGTGAGACAGGGGAGGGAACTGAAGCTTTCTTT.

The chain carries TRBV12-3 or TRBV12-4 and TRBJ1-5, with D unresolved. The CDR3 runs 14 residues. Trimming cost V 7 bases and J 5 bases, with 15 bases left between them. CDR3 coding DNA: TGTGCCAGCACCCCAGGACTCCCCGATCAGCCCCAGCATTTT. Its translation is CASTPGLPDQPQHF.

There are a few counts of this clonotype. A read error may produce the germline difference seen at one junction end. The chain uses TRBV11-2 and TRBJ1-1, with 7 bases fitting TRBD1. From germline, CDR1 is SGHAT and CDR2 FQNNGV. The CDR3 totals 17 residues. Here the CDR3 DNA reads TGTGCCAGCAGCTTAGATCACGGGGACAGCCGGCTCACTGATGCTTTCTTT. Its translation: CASSLDHGDSRLTDAFF.

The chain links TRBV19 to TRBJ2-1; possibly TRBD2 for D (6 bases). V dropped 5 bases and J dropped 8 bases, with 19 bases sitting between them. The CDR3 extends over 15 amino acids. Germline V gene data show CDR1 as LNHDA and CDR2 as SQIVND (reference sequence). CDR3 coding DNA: TGTGCCAGTAGTGTACTAGCTCCCTTGAAAGATGAGCAGTTCTTC. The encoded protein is CASSVLAPLKDEQFF.

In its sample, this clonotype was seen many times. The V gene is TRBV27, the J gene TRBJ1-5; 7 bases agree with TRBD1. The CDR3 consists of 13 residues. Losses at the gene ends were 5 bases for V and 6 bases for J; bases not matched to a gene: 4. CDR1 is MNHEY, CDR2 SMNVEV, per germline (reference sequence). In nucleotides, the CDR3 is TGTGCCAGCAGTCCCAGGGGGAGTCAGCCCCAGCATTTT. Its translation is CASSPRGSQPQHF.

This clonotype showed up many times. The CDR3 loop reads CASSPWPSTDTQYF. The CDR3 DNA follows: TGCGCCAGCAGCCCGTGGCCGAGCACAGATACGCAGTATTTT. The V gene is TRBV5-1, the J gene TRBJ2-3, with unresolved D. Germline V gene sequence: CDR1 SGHRS, CDR2 YFSETQ. This CDR3 contains 14 residues. Trimming stripped 4 bases from V and 0 bases from J, with 9 bases between.

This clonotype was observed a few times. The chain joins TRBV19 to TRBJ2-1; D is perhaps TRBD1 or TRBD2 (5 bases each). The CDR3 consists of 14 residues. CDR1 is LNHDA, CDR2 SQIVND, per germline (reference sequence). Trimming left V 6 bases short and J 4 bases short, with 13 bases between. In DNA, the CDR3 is TGTGCCAGTAGGGTTGGGGGTACGTACAATGAGCAGTTCTTC. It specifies CASRVGGTYNEQFF.

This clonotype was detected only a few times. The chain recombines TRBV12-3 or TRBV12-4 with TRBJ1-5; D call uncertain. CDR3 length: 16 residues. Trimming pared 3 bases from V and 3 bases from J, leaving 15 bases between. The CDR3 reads CASSFDAAAPNQPQHF. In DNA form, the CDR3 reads TGTGCCAGCAGTTTTGATGCGGCAGCCCCCAATCAGCCCCAGCATTTT.

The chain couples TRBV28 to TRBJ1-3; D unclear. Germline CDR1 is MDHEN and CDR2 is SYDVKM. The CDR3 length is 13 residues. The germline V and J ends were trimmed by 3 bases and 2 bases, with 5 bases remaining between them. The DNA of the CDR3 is TGTGCCAGCAGTTTTTTAGCTGGAAACACCATATATTTT. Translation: CASSFLAGNTIYF.

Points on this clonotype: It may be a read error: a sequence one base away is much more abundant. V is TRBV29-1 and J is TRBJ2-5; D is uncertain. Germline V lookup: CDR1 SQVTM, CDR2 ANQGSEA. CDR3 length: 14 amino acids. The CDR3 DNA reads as TGCAGCGTTCAAGACGGGTCTTACAAGGAGACCCAGTACTTC. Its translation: CSVQDGSYKETQYF.

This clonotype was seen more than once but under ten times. For the CDR3, the DNA is TGTGCCAGCAGTTCGGCGGGGGGGCTGGGAAATGAGCAGTTCTTC. Amino acids: CASSSAGGLGNEQFF. V usage is TRBV12-3 or TRBV12-4 and J usage is TRBJ2-1; 9 bases match TRBD2. The ends lost 4 bases at V and 7 bases at J; junction bases unmatched: 8. This CDR3 contains 15 residues.

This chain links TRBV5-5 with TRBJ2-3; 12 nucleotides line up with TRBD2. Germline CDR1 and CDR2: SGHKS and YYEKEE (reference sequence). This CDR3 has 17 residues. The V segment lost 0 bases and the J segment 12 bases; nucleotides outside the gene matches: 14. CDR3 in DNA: TGTGCCAGCAGCTTGGCCCCTAGCGGGAGGGCCATATCTTCCCAGTATTTT. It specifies CASSLAPSGRAISSQYF.

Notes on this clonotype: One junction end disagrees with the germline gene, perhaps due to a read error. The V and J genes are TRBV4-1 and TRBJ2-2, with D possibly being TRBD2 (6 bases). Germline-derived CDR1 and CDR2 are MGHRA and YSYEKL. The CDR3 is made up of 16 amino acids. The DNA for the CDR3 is TGCGCCAGCAGCCAAGTATTAGGAGGGAGCGCCGGGGAGCTGTGTTTT. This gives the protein CASSQVLGGSAGELCF.